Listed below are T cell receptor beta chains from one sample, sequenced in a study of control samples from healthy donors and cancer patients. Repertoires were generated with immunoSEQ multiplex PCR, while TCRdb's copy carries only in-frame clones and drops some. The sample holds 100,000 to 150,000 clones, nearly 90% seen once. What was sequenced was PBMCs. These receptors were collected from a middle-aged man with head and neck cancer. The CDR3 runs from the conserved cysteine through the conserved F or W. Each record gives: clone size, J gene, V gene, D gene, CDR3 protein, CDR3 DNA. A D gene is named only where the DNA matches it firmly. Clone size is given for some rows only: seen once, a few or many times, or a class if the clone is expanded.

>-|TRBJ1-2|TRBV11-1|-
CASSGLLGYGYTF
TGTGCCAGCAGCGGACTTTTGGGCTATGGCTACACCTTC
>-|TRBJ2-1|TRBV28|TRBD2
CASSWGDDGRLHNEQFF
TGTGCCAGCAGTTGGGGGGATGACGGGAGGTTGCATAATGAGCAGTTCTTC
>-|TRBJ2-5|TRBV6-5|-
CASSWDIKTQYF
TGTGCCAGCAGCTGGGACATAAAGACCCAGTACTTC
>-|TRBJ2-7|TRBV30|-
CAWSVGAWGEQYF
TGTGCCTGGAGTGTAGGAGCCTGGGGCGAGCAGTACTTC
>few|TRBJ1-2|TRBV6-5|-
CASSYSVGGNYGYTF
TGTGCCAGCAGTTACTCCGTGGGTGGTAACTATGGCTACACCTTC
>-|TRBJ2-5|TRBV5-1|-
CASSRYTGTETQYF
TGCGCCAGCAGCCGCTACACAGGGACAGAGACCCAGTACTTC
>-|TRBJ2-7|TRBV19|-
CASSMGGGSSYEQYF
TGTGCCAGTAGTATGGGGGGCGGGAGTAGCTACGAGCAGTACTTC
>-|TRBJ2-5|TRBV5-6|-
CASSLLAGGETQYF
TGTGCCAGCAGCCTACTAGCTGGGGGAGAGACCCAGTACTTC
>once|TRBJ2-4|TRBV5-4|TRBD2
CASTDGGVAKNIQYF
TGTGCCAGCACCGATGGGGGGGTAGCCAAAAACATTCAGTACTTC
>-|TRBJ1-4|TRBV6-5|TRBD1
CASRTGDATNEKLFF
TGTGCCAGCAGGACAGGGGACGCAACTAATGAAAAACTGTTTTTT
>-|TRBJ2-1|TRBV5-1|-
CASSLGGPGRVTDNEQFF
TGCGCCAGCAGCTTGGGCGGCCCGGGAAGAGTCACAGACAATGAGCAGTTCTTC
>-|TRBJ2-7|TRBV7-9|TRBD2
CASSPDGTSGRSPYEQYF
TGTGCCAGCAGCCCAGACGGGACTAGCGGGAGGAGTCCCTACGAGCAGTACTTC
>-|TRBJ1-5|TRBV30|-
CAWSKLTRDQPQHF
TGTGCCTGGAGCAAACTGACGAGGGATCAGCCCCAGCATTTT
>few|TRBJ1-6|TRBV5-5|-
CASSLTDILPLHF
TGTGCCAGCAGCTTGACGGACATCCTACCCCTCCACTTT
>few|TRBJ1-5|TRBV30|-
CAWRTQGSNQPQHF
TGTGCCTGGCGTACCCAGGGAAGCAATCAGCCCCAGCATTTT
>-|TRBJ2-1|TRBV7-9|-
CASRELAEGEQFF
TGTGCCAGCAGGGAGTTGGCGGAAGGAGAGCAGTTCTTC
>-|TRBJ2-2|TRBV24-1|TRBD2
CATSSSGIRTGELFF
TGTGCCACCAGTTCTAGCGGGATACGCACCGGGGAGCTGTTTTTT
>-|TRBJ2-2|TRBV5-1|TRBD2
CASSWGLAANTGELFF
TGCGCCAGCAGCTGGGGACTAGCGGCGAACACCGGGGAGCTGTTTTTT
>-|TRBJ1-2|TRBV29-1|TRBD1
CSVEDPGTANYGYTF
TGCAGCGTTGAAGATCCGGGGACAGCTAACTATGGCTACACCTTC
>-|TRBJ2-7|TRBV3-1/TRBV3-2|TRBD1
CASRGQGTEQYF
TGTGCCAGCAGGGGACAGGGGACCGAGCAGTACTTC
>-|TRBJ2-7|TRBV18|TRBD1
CASSPPGQGGYEQYF
TGTGCCAGCTCACCACCCGGACAGGGTGGCTACGAGCAGTACTTC
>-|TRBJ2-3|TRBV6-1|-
CASSPHLEPQYF
TGTGCCAGCAGTCCCCACTTGGAGCCGCAGTATTTT
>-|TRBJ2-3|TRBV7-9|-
CASSLETRQDTQYF
TGTGCCAGCAGCCTAGAAACCAGGCAGGATACGCAGTATTTT
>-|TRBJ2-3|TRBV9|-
CASPRIMDVRVADTQYF
TGTGCCAGCCCACGGATCATGGATGTGAGGGTGGCAGATACGCAGTATTTT
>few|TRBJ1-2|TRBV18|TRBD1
CASSLGTEPFYGYTF
TGTGCCAGCTCACTCGGGACAGAGCCCTTCTATGGCTACACCTTC
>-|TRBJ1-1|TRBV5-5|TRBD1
CASSLGQGGRTEAFF
TGTGCCAGCAGCTTGGGACAGGGAGGTAGAACTGAAGCTTTCTTT
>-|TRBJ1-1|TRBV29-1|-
CSVDIMNTEAFF
TGCAGCGTTGATATCATGAACACTGAAGCTTTCTTT